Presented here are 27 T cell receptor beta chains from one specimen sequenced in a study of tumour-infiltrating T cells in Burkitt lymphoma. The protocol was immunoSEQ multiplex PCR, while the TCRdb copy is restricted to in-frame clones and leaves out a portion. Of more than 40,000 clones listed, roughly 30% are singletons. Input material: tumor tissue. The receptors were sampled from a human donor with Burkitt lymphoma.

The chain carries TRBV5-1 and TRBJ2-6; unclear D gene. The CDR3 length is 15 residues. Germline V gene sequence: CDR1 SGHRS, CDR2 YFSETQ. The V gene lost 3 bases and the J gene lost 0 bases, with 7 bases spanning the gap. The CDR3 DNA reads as TGCGCCAGCAGCTCTGAGATCTCTGGGGCCAACGTCCTGACTTTC. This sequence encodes CASSSEISGANVLTF.

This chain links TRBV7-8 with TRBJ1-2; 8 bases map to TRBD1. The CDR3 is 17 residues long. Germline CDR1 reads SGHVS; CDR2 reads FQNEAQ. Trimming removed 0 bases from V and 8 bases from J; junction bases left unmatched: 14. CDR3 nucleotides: TGTGCCAGCAGCTTAGCGAGCGGGACAGGTCGAATAGGGGGCTACACCTTC. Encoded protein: CASSLASGTGRIGGYTF.

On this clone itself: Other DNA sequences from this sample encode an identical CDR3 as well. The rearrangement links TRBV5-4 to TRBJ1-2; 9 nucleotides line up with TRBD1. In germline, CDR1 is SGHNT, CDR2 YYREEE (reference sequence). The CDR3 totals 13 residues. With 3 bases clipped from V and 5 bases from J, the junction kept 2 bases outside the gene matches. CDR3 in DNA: TGTGCCAGCAGCTCCGGACAGGGGTATGGCTACACCTTC. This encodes CASSSGQGYGYTF.

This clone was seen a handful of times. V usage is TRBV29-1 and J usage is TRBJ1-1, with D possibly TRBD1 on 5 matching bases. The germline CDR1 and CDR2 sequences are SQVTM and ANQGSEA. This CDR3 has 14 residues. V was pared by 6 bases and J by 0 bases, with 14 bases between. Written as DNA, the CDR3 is TGCAGCGTGGGCGTGGGGGGGATGAACACTGAAGCTTTCTTT. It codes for CSVGVGGMNTEAFF. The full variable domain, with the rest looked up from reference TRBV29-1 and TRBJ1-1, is SAVISQKPSRDICQRGTSLTIQCQVDSQVTMMFWYRQQPGQSLTLIATANQGSEATYESGFVIDKFPISRPNLTFSTLTVSNMSPEDSSIYLCSVGVGGMNTEAFFGQGTRLTVV.

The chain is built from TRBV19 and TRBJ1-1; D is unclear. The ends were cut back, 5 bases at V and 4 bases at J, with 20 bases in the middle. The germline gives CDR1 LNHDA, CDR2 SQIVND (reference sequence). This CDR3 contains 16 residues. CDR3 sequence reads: CASSWAWRNPSTEAFF. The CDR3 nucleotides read TGTGCCAGTAGTTGGGCGTGGCGCAACCCATCCACTGAAGCTTTCTTT.

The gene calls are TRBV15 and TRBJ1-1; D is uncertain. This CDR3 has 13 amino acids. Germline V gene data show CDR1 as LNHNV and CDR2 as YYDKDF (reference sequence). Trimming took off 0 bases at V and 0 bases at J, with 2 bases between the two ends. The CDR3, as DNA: TGTGCCACCAGCAGAGAACTGAACACTGAAGCTTTCTTT. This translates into CATSRELNTEAFF.

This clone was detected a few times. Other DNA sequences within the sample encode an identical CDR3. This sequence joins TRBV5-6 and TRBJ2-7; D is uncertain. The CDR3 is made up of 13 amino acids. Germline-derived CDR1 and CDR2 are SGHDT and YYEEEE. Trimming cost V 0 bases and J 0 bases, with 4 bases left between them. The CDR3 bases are TGTGCCAGCAGCTTGGTGGGCTCCTACGAGCAGTACTTC. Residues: CASSLVGSYEQYF.

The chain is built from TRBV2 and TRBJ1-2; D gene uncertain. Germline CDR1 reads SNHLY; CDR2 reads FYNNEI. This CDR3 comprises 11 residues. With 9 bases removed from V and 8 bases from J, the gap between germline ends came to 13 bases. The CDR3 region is CARLDGRGYTF. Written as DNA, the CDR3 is TGTGCCAGACTCGACGGGCGGGGCTACACCTTC.

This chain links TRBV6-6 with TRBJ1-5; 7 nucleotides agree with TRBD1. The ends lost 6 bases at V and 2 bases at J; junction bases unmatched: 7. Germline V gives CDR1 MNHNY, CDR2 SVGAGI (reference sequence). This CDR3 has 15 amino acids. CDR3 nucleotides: TGTGCCAGCAGCTACCGGGACAGTGGCAATCAGCCCCAGCATTTT. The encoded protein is CASSYRDSGNQPQHF.

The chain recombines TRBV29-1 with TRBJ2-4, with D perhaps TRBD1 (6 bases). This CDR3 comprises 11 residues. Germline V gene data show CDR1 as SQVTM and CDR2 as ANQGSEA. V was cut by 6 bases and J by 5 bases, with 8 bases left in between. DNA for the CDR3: TGCAGCGTAAGACAGGAAAACATTCAGTACTTC. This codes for CSVRQENIQYF.

The CDR3 protein is CAISETGGWTEAFF. DNA for the CDR3: TGTGCCATCAGTGAAACAGGGGGGTGGACTGAAGCTTTCTTT. V gene TRBV10-3 combines with J gene TRBJ1-1; 8 bases are a match to TRBD1. The CDR3 is 14 amino acids. The germline V gene has CDR1 ENHRY and CDR2 SYGVKD. V trimming: 3 bases; J trimming: 5 bases; junction bases outside the gene matches: 5.

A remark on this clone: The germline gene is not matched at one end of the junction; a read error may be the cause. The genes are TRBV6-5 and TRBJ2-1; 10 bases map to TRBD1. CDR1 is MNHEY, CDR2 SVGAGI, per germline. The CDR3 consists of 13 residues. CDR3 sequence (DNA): TGTGCCAGCAGTTACTCGACCGGGACAGGGGTACTCTTC. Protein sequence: CASSYSTGTGVLF.

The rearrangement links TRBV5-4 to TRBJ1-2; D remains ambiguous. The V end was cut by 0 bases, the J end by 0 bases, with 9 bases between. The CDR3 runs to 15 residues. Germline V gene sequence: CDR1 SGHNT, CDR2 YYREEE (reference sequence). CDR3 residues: CASSLAKGANYGYTF. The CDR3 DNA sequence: TGTGCCAGCAGCTTGGCGAAGGGCGCTAACTATGGCTACACCTTC.

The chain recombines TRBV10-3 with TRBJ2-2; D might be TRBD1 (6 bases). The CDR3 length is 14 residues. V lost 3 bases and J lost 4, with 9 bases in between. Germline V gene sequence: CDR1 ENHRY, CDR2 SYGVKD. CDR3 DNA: TGTGCCATCAGTGACAGGGGAAGCACCGGGGAGCTGTTTTTT. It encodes CAISDRGSTGELFF.

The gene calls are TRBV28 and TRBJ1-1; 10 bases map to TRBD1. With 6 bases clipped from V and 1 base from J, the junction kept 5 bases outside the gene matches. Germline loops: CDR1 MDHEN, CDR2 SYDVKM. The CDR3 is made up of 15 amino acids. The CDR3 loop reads CASSPTGGGNTEAFF. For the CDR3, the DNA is TGTGCCAGCAGCCCGACAGGGGGCGGGAACACTGAAGCTTTCTTT.

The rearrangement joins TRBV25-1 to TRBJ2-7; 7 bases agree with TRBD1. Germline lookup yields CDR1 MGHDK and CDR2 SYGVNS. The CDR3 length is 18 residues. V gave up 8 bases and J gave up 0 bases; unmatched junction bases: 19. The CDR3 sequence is CASRQTSATGRSSYEQYF. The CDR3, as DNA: TGTGCCAGCCGTCAGACATCCGCGACAGGGAGAAGCTCCTACGAGCAGTACTTC.

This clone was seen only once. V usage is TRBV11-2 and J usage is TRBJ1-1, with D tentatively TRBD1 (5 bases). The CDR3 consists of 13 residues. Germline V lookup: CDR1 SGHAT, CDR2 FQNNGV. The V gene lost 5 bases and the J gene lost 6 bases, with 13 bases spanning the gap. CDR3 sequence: CASSPGGISEAFF. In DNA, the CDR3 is TGTGCCAGCAGCCCTGGGGGGATTTCTGAAGCTTTCTTT.

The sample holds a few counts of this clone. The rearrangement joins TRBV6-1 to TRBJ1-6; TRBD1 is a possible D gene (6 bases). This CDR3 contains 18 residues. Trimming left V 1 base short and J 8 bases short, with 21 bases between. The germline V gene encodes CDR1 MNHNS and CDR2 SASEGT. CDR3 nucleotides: TGTGCCAGCAGTGAAGTCGAGGGGGGAATAGGGACGTATTCACCCCTCCACTTT. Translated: CASSEVEGGIGTYSPLHF.

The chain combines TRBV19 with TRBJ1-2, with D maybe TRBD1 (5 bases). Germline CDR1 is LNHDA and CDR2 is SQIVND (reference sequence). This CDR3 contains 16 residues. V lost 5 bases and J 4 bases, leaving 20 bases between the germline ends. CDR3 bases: TGTGCCAGTAGTGGGGCCGGCGGGGATCGAGTCTATGGCTACACCTTC. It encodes CASSGAGGDRVYGYTF. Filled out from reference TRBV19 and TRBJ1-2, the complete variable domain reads DGGITQSPKYLFRKEGQNVTLSCEQNLNHDAMYWYRQDPGQGLRLIYYSQIVNDFQKGDIAEGYSVSREKKESFPLTVTSAQKNPTAFYLCASSGAGGDRVYGYTFGSGTRLTVV.

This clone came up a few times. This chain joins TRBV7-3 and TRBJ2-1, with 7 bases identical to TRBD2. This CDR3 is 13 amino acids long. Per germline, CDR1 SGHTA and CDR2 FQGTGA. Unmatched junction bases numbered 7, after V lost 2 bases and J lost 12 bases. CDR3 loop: CASSLDFSGSQFF. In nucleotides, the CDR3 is TGTGCCAGCAGCTTAGACTTTAGCGGGTCGCAGTTCTTC.

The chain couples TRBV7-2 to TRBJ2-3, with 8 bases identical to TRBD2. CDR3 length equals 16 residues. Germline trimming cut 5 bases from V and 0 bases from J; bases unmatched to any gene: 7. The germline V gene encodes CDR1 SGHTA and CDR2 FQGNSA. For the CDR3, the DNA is TGTGCCAGCAGCCGCGGGGGGAGGGGTAGCACAGATACGCAGTATTTT. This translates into CASSRGGRGSTDTQYF.

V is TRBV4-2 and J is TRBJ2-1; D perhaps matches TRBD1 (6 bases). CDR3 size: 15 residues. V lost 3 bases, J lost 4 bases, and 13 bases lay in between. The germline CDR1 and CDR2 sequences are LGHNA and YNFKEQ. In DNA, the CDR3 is TGTGCCAGCAGCCATACAGGGCGCCTTTACAATGAGCAGTTCTTC. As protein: CASSHTGRLYNEQFF.

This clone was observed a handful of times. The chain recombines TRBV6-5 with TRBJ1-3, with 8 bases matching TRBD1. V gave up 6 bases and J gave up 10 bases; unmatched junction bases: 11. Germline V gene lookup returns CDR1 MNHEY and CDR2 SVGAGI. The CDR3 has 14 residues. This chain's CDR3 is CASSRGQGIRTIYF. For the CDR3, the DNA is TGTGCCAGCAGCCGAGGACAGGGAATAAGAACCATATATTTT.

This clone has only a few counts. CDR3 sequence (DNA): TGTGCCAGTAGTATCTCGACAGAGTCCCAGCATTTT. Protein: CASSISTESQHF. The chain links TRBV19 to TRBJ1-5; tentatively, D is TRBD1 (5 bases). V was clipped by 3 bases and J by 11 bases, with 11 bases between them. Germline lookup yields CDR1 LNHDA and CDR2 SQIVND (reference sequence). The CDR3 is 12 residues long.

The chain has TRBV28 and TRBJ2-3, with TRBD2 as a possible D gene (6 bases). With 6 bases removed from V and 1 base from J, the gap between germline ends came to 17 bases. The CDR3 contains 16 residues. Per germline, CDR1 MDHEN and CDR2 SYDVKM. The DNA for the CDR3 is TGTGCCAGCAGCCCTAGGCCCGGGACTCGCACAGATACGCAGTATTTT. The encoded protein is CASSPRPGTRTDTQYF.

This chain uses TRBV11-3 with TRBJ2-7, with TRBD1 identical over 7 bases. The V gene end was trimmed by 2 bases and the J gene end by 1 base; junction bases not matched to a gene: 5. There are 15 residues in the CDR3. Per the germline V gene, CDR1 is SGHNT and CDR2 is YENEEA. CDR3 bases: TGTGCCAGCAGCTTACCTCAGACAGGGTCCTACGAGCAGTACTTC. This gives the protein CASSLPQTGSYEQYF.

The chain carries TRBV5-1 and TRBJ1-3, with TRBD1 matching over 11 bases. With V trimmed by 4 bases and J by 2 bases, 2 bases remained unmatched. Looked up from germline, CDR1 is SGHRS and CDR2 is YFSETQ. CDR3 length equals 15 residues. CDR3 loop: CASSPDRGPGNTIYF. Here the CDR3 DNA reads TGCGCCAGCAGCCCGGACAGGGGGCCTGGAAACACCATATATTTT.